This T cell receptor (beta chain) was observed in a study of blood T cell repertoires in COVID-19. Study-level background: Acute and convalescent COVID-19 specimens originated in the United States, Italy and Spain. Nucleic acid was either cDNA or gDNA, and it came from T cells, B-cell-depleted T cells, or PBMCs.

Original handling: By means of reference gene primer amplification, nucleated cell counts were estimated. Clones were read by immunoSEQ multiplex PCR, and TCRdb kept only the in-frame ones, dropping some. V and J calls and clone size are as listed in that table; D and trimming were resolved from the DNA. The sample gives some 31,000 clones, approximately 90% of which show up once; roughly an eighth is in the top ten. Germline CDR1 SGHTA, CDR2 FQGTGA. CDR3 length: 15 residues. V shed 4 bases and J shed 1 base, with 10 bases lying between them. The sample comprised peripheral blood. This chain links TRBV7-3 with TRBJ2-2; a possible D gene is TRBD1 (6 bases). The source of this sequence is a human donor in a cohort sampled during active COVID-19. CDR3 sequence reads: CASSSSGVNTGELFF. The DNA of the CDR3 is TGTGCCAGCAGCTCCTCAGGGGTGAACACCGGGGAGCTGTTTTTT.